This T cell receptor beta chain was documented in a study of immune evolution from preneoplasia to lung adenocarcinoma. The CDR3 consists of 13 residues. Germline V CDR1 and CDR2: LGHNA, YSLEER. Between the trimmed V and J ends, which lost 2 bases and 7 bases, there was a span of 9 bases. Clones were sequenced by immunoSEQ multiplex PCR, and TCRdb holds only the in-frame ones, with some missing. The table lists 1,800 or so clones, 65% to 85% of them singletons. This chain connects TRBV4-3 to TRBJ2-1; D unclear. The receptor was derived from a person in their fifties or sixties with lung adenocarcinoma. Sequences were obtained from FFPE invasive lung adenocarcinoma tissue. The CDR3 spells CASSQQVLNEQFF. In nucleotides, the CDR3 is TGCGCCAGCAGCCAACAAGTACTGAATGAGCAGTTCTTC.